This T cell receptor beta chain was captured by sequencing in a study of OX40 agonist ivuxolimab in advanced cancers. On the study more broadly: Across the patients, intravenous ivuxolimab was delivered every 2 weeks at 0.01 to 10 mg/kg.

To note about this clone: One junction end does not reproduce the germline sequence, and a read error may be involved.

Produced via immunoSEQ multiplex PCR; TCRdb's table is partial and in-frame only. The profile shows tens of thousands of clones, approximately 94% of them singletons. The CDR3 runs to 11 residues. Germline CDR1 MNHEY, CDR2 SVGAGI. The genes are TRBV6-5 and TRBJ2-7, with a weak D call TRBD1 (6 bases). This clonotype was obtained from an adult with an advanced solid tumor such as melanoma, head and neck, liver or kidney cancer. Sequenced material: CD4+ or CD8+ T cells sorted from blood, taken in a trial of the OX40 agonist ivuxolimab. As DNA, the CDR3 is TGTGCCAGCAGCTCCGGCAGGGGAGAGTTCTTC. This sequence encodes CASSSGRGEFF.